Here is one TCR beta chain with its context. Antigen specificity is unknown. Stable patients also lacked confetti depigmentation, a sign of active vitiligo. These data belong to a study of resident and recirculating memory T cells in vitiligo. Study findings and constraints: Vitiligo lesions lacked a unique dominant clone, and clonality varied.

This table comes from immunoSEQ multiplex PCR, and its TCRdb copy is limited to in-frame clones, with some not included. Of roughly 80,000 clones in the sample, about 91% are singletons; the top ten hold 4% to 5.5%. Germline CDR1 MGHRA, CDR2 YSYEKL. V was pared by 0 bases and J by 0 bases, with 4 bases of the junction left unmatched. The CDR3 is 16 amino acids. The source material was blood. The rearrangement uses TRBV4-1 and TRBJ2-7, with TRBD2 matching 8 bases. The sequence derives from a male donor with vitiligo. The CDR3 loop is CASSQEASGFSYEQYF. CDR3 bases: TGCGCCAGCAGCCAAGAAGCTAGCGGGTTCTCCTACGAGCAGTACTTC.